Following are 9 T cell receptor beta chains from one sample sequenced in a study of Graves' ophthalmopathy and Graves' hyperthyroidism. Amplification from RNA transcripts yielded the TCR beta CDR3 regions. HTBI primers primed a first-round RT-PCR, and a second-round multiplex PCR followed. TCRdb reprocessed the multiplex PCR reads via MiXCR and lists one record per CDR3 protein. The data show about 600,000 distinct CDR3 sequences, under 40% seen once. Specimen: peripheral blood or thyroid tissue (not recorded which). The receptors stem from an adult man with Graves' hyperthyroidism.

The chain combines TRBV5-6 with TRBJ1-1; TRBD1 matches at 8 bases. The V and J ends lost 0 bases and 4 bases, in that order; junction bases with no gene match: 14. The CDR3 runs to 18 residues. In germline, CDR1 is SGHDT, CDR2 YYEEEE. CDR3 in amino acids: CASSLGHNRGSRGTEAFF. The CDR3 nucleotides are TGTGCCAGCAGCTTGGGACATAACAGGGGGAGTAGGGGCACTGAAGCTTTCTTT.

In this sample, this clonotype turned up many times. This chain connects TRBV5-1 to TRBJ2-2, with 7 positions matching TRBD2. V shed 0 bases, J shed 3 bases, and the junction held 5 bases outside the gene matches. Looked up from germline, CDR1 is SGHRS and CDR2 is YFSETQ. The CDR3 extends over 16 amino acids. CDR3 residues: CASSLVGGGYTGELFF. CDR3 bases: TGCGCCAGCAGCTTGGTCGGCGGGGGATACACCGGGGAGCTGTTTTTT.

Details on this clonotype: A much larger clone differs by one base, so this may be a read error. The rearrangement uses TRBV7-9 and TRBJ2-5; either TRBD1 or TRBD2 may supply D (6 bases each). V dropped 5 bases and J dropped 13 bases, with 23 bases sitting between them. Germline CDR1 is SEHNR and CDR2 is FQNEAQ (reference sequence). The CDR3 has 14 amino acids. The CDR3 sequence: CASSPRGGQEARYF. DNA of the CDR3: TGTGCCAGCAGCCCTAGAGGGGGGCAAGAGGCCCGGTACTTC.

The rearrangement uses TRBV7-2 and TRBJ2-5; TRBD1 agrees at 8 bases. V lost 5 bases to trimming and J lost 5 bases; unmatched junction nucleotides: 13. Germline V gene data show CDR1 as SGHTA and CDR2 as FQGNSA. CDR3 length: 16 amino acids. The CDR3 DNA is TGTGCCAGCAGCGCTCGCCAGGGGGCGGGTGGGGAGACCCAGTACTTC. Amino acids: CASSARQGAGGETQYF.

This clonotype showed up many times. Here the CDR3 reads CSVAPTPGQETQYF. For the CDR3, the DNA is TGCAGCGTCGCTCCAACACCCGGACAAGAGACCCAGTACTTC. This chain links TRBV29-1 with TRBJ2-5; D not certain. The CDR3 contains 14 residues. Trimming cost V 6 bases and J 2 bases, with 16 bases left between them. CDR1 is SQVTM and CDR2 is ANQGSEA in the germline V gene.

This clonotype was detected many times. The chain has TRBV6-1 and TRBJ1-6; D ambiguous. The CDR3 is 15 residues long. The V end lost 4 bases, the J end lost 8 bases, and 15 bases lay between the germline ends. Germline CDR1 and CDR2: MNHNS and SASEGT. CDR3 in DNA: TGTGCCAGCAGTGCGGAGGACGGTGGGTATTCACCCCTCCACTTT. Translating gives CASSAEDGGYSPLHF.

The CDR3 reads CASSRDSEKDTQYF. In DNA form, the CDR3 reads TGTGCCAGCAGCCGGGACAGCGAGAAGGATACGCAGTATTTT. The chain links TRBV7-9 to TRBJ2-3, with 7 positions matching TRBD1. J lost 6 bases, V lost 5 bases, and 8 bases had no gene match. Germline V gives CDR1 SEHNR, CDR2 FQNEAQ (reference sequence). The CDR3 runs to 14 residues. Complete variable domain (other parts from reference TRBV7-9 and TRBJ2-3): DTGVSQNPRHKITKRGQNVTFRCDPISEHNRLYWYRQTLGQGPEFLTYFQNEAQLEKSRLLSDRFSAERPKGSFSTLEIQRTEQGDSAMYLCASSRDSEKDTQYFGPGTRLTVL.

The chain recombines TRBV10-3 with TRBJ2-2, with D possibly TRBD1 on 5 matching bases. The CDR3 sequence is 16 residues long. The germline V gene has CDR1 ENHRY and CDR2 SYGVKD. V was cut by 6 bases and J by 0 bases, with 14 bases left in between. In DNA, the CDR3 is TGTGCCATCAGACAGACAGAAACGGCGAACACCGGGGAGCTGTTTTTT. Its translation is CAIRQTETANTGELFF.

This clonotype was picked up many times. The J gene is TRBJ2-7, the V gene TRBV7-9; D perhaps matches TRBD1 (6 bases). Trimming removed 5 bases at V and 4 bases at J, with 15 bases between. Germline assignment: CDR1 SEHNR and CDR2 FQNEAQ (reference sequence). This CDR3 has 14 amino acids. The CDR3 DNA sequence: TGTGCCAGCAGCCCACAGACAGGCAGGTACGAGCAGTACTTC. Its protein product is CASSPQTGRYEQYF.